This T cell receptor beta chain was found in a study of blood T cells in healthy people across ages. Isolated per sample were at least 6 million PBMCs. As to this clonotype: The antigen is unknown. The germline gene is not matched at one end of the junction; a read error may be the cause.

The study's findings and limits: In the absence of known donor CMV status, changes in expanded clonotypes were possibly confounded. A roughly linear age-dependent decrease characterized TCR beta diversity per million T cells.

Germline V lookup: CDR1 MNHEY, CDR2 SVGAGI. The CDR3 runs 15 residues. Alongside a J-beta primer mix, a sample-barcoded 5' primer served in a second PCR lasting about 6 to 12 cycles. Each cDNA molecule, via a template-switch adaptor with 12 random nucleotides, was tagged. TCRdb independently ran MiXCR on the 5' RACE reads; one entry per CDR3 protein. The sample contains some 880,000 distinct CDR3 sequences, roughly 34% of which appear only once. What was sequenced was blood. The source is a man aged 18 to 35 in good health. The rearrangement links TRBV6-5 to TRBJ1-5, with 9 bases identical to TRBD1. The CDR3 DNA reads as TGTGCCTGCAGTTACTTGACAGGGGGAGGTCAGCCCCAGCATTTT. This encodes CACSYLTGGGQPQHF.